Detailed here is one TCR beta chain. Its antigen is currently unknown. Using immunoSEQ multiplex PCR, the repertoire was profiled, and TCRdb retains in-frame clones only, with some absent. The sample consists of 15,000 to 20,000 clones, approximately 81% of them appearing once. The data belong to a study of CD4+ T cells in melanoma. Findings and limits, study-wide: CD8+ T cell, macrophage and B cell function reportedly correlated with neoantigen-specific CD4+ T cells. In melanoma, neoantigen-specific CD4+ T cells reportedly differed in differentiation state.

The sequenced sample was cells from a culture (not recorded whether cultured in vitro). The sequence came from a human donor with melanoma.

The CDR3 coding sequence is TGTGCCAGCAGCCGAGGGTCGTTCGGGGAAGCTTTCTTT. It codes for CASSRGSFGEAFF. V usage is TRBV7-8 and J usage is TRBJ1-1; no definite D call. Trimming took off 5 bases at V and 8 bases at J, with 15 bases between the two ends. Germline CDR1 reads SGHVS; CDR2 reads FQNEAQ. The CDR3 extends over 13 amino acids.